These 25 T cell receptor beta chains came from one sample sequenced in a study of human T cells and chemical hapten exposure. From the RACE reads, TCRdb called clonotypes with MiXCR, one entry per CDR3 protein. The table has about 84,000 distinct CDR3 sequences, roughly a tenth seen once. Sample time point: patch test 3, about 24 weeks after DPC sensitization. Stated treatment: therapeutic diphenylcyclopropenone sensitization with weekly scalp DPC. The input for sequencing was whole blood, taken in connection with sensitization to the hapten diphenylcyclopropenone (DPC). These receptors were taken from a woman aged 50 to 60 with alopecia areata. Some clones in this sample may be carry-over from other donors' samples.

V gene TRBV5-6 combines with J gene TRBJ2-1; TRBD1 matches at 7 bases. The CDR3 length is 15 residues. Germline CDR1 SGHDT, CDR2 YYEEEE. With V trimmed by 3 bases and J by 5 bases, 8 bases remained unmatched. The chain's CDR3 is CASSSLGTENNEQFF. In nucleotides, the CDR3 is TGTGCCAGCAGCTCCCTAGGGACAGAAAACAATGAGCAGTTCTTC.

This clonotype showed up many times. CDR3 in DNA: TGTGCCAGCAGCTTAGAGGCTAGCGGGAGGGAGACCCAGTACTTC. Translating it yields CASSLEASGRETQYF. This rearrangement joins TRBV11-2 to TRBJ2-5; 11 bases match TRBD2. The V gene's germline CDR1 is SGHAT and CDR2 FQNNGV. J gave up 5 bases and V 0 bases, and 2 bases lay outside the gene matches. The CDR3 has 15 residues. The full variable domain, its missing parts supplied by reference TRBV11-2 and TRBJ2-5, is EAGVAQSPRYKIIEKRQSVAFWCNPISGHATLYWYQQILGQGPKLLIQFQNNGVVDDSQLPKDRFSAERLKGVDSTLKIQPAKLEDSAVYLCASSLEASGRETQYFGPGTRLLVL.

This clonotype was observed a few times. The chain links TRBV7-2 to TRBJ1-2; D gene ambiguous. The germline CDR1 and CDR2 sequences are SGHTA and FQGNSA. V shed 3 bases and J shed 2 bases, with 7 bases lying between them. The CDR3 is made up of 13 amino acids. The chain's CDR3 is CASSFRENYGYTF. CDR3 nucleotide sequence: TGTGCCAGCAGCTTTCGAGAGAACTATGGCTACACCTTC.

The chain employs TRBV20-1 and TRBJ2-5; TRBD2 is a possible D gene (7 bases). This CDR3 region has 16 residues. Germline V lookup: CDR1 DFQATT, CDR2 SNEGSKA (reference sequence). V was clipped by 3 bases and J by 1 base, with 18 bases between them. Here the CDR3 reads CSARRGNLGAQETQYF. The CDR3 coding sequence is TGCAGTGCTAGGCGGGGGAATTTGGGGGCCCAAGAGACCCAGTACTTC.

The chain employs TRBV27 and TRBJ2-3; 8 bases align to TRBD1. V lost 6 bases, J lost 5 bases, and 7 bases stayed unmatched. CDR1 is MNHEY and CDR2 is SMNVEV in the germline V gene (reference sequence). This CDR3 contains 14 residues. This CDR3 is CASSRDRGGDTQYF. The CDR3 nucleotides are TGTGCCAGCAGCCGCGACAGGGGTGGAGATACGCAGTATTTT.

This chain links TRBV7-9 with TRBJ1-6; D gene ambiguous. The germline V gene has CDR1 SEHNR and CDR2 FQNEAQ (reference sequence). Trimming took off 4 bases at V and 7 bases at J, with 11 bases between the two ends. CDR3 length: 14 residues. The CDR3 region has the DNA TGTGCCAGCAGCTCCGGAACAGCAAATTCACCCCTCCACTTT. This gives the protein CASSSGTANSPLHF.

The chain couples TRBV29-1 to TRBJ1-1; D is unclear. Trimming took off 3 bases at V and 0 bases at J, with 8 bases between the two ends. The CDR3 has 13 amino acids. CDR1 and CDR2 from the germline V gene are SQVTM and ANQGSEA. DNA for the CDR3: TGCAGCGTTGACAAGAGATTGAACACTGAAGCTTTCTTT. This codes for CSVDKRLNTEAFF.

Many counts were recorded for this clonotype. As DNA, the CDR3 is TGTGCCTGGAGTCCCGGGGCCGGGGGGGTATGGACCTTC. The encoded protein is CAWSPGAGGVWTF. This rearrangement joins TRBV30 to TRBJ1-2, with D possibly TRBD1 on 5 matching bases. With 2 bases removed from V and 14 bases from J, the gap between germline ends came to 21 bases. The CDR3 spans 13 residues. From germline, CDR1 is GTSNPN and CDR2 SVGIG (reference sequence).

This clonotype came up many times. J is TRBJ1-1 and V is TRBV28; D is possibly TRBD1 (6 bases). This CDR3 comprises 14 residues. CDR1 is MDHEN and CDR2 is SYDVKM in the germline V gene. V was shortened by 5 bases and J by 10 bases, with 20 bases between the two germline ends. This CDR3 reads CASSPDYRVPSAFF. CDR3 nucleotide sequence: TGTGCCAGCAGTCCCGACTACAGGGTACCTTCAGCTTTCTTT.

This clonotype was seen ten or more times. The CDR3 is CASNRGRFNYGYTF. Here the CDR3 DNA reads TGTGCCAGCAACAGGGGGAGGTTTAACTATGGCTACACCTTC. The chain couples TRBV6-1 to TRBJ1-2; the match to TRBD1 covers 8 bases. Germline V gene sequence: CDR1 MNHNS, CDR2 SASEGT. This CDR3 comprises 14 residues. V trimming: 7 bases; J trimming: 1 base; junction bases outside the gene matches: 5.

This clonotype was counted at least ten times. The chain combines TRBV6-6 with TRBJ2-3; 7 positions match TRBD2. V was pared by 1 base and J by 5 bases, with 3 bases of the junction left unmatched. Germline V gene lookup returns CDR1 MNHNY and CDR2 SVGAGI (reference sequence). There are 14 residues in the CDR3. In nucleotides, the CDR3 is TGTGCCAGCAGTTACTTAGGCGGGAGAGATACGCAGTATTTT. Its translation is CASSYLGGRDTQYF.

This clonotype occurred many times. The gene calls are TRBV3-1 and TRBJ1-1; maybe TRBD1 (5 bases). The CDR3 consists of 15 residues. V was shortened by 1 base and J by 1 base, with 10 bases between the two germline ends. Germline lookup yields CDR1 LGHDT and CDR2 YNNKEL (reference sequence). The CDR3 here is CASSQGRTRNTEAFF. In nucleotides, the CDR3 is TGTGCCAGCAGCCAAGGCCGGACAAGGAACACTGAAGCTTTCTTT.

The chain combines TRBV5-1 with TRBJ1-2; D is ambiguous. The germline V and J ends were trimmed by 4 bases and 8 bases, with 12 bases remaining between them. Germline CDR1 and CDR2: SGHRS and YFSETQ. The CDR3 is 12 residues long. The CDR3 loop is CASSREGSGYTF. In nucleotides, the CDR3 is TGCGCCAGCAGCAGAGAAGGGTCCGGCTACACCTTC.

This clonotype occurred a few times. V and J are TRBV30 and TRBJ2-7; no firm D call. V gave up 2 bases and J gave up 3 bases, with 2 bases separating them. This CDR3 is built from 10 residues. CDR1 GTSNPN and CDR2 SVGIG come from the germline V gene (reference sequence). CDR3 sequence reads: CAWSSYEQYF. The CDR3, as DNA: TGTGCCTGGAGTAGCTACGAGCAGTACTTC.

This clonotype was seen repeatedly, ten times or more. The chain combines TRBV7-8 with TRBJ2-2; a weak D match, TRBD1 (6 bases). Germline lookup yields CDR1 SGHVS and CDR2 FQNEAQ. Trimming removed 2 bases from V and 1 base from J, with 11 bases in between. The CDR3 is 16 amino acids. CDR3 residues: CASSLSSRGNTGELFF. DNA for the CDR3: TGTGCCAGCAGCTTATCTTCCAGGGGGAACACCGGGGAGCTGTTTTTT.

The chain combines TRBV19 with TRBJ2-3; either TRBD1 or TRBD2 may supply D (5 bases each). The CDR3 covers 14 residues. Germline V gives CDR1 LNHDA, CDR2 SQIVND (reference sequence). The V end lost 7 bases, the J end lost 5 bases, and 16 bases lay between the germline ends. CDR3: CASTRTPRGDTQYF. CDR3 bases: TGTGCCAGTACTAGGACACCGAGGGGAGATACGCAGTATTTT.

This clonotype was counted a few times. V usage is TRBV20-1 and J usage is TRBJ2-3, with D perhaps matching TRBD1 (6 bases). The CDR3 contains 15 residues. V lost 6 bases, J lost 3 bases, and 19 bases lay in between. CDR1 and CDR2 from the germline V gene are DFQATT and SNEGSKA (reference sequence). As DNA, the CDR3 is TGCAGTGCCCCCCCTCGAACAGGGCTGACAGATACGCAGTATTTT. It encodes CSAPPRTGLTDTQYF.

There are a few counts of this clonotype. The chain employs TRBV7-2 and TRBJ1-2; D possibly corresponds to TRBD1 (5 bases). The V end was cut by 1 base, the J end by 4 bases, with 10 bases between. Germline-derived CDR1 and CDR2 are SGHTA and FQGNSA. The CDR3 consists of 14 residues. The CDR3 loop reads CASSLGREAYGYTF. DNA for the CDR3: TGTGCCAGCAGCTTAGGCAGGGAAGCCTATGGCTACACCTTC.

The sample holds many counts of this clonotype. The J gene is TRBJ2-7, the V gene TRBV19; D remains unclear. Germline CDR1 LNHDA, CDR2 SQIVND (reference sequence). This CDR3 contains 14 residues. V lost 3 bases to trimming and J lost 0 bases, with 9 bases between them. The CDR3 nucleotides read TGTGCCAGTAGTATTGGGCTTAGCTCCTACGAGCAGTACTTC. Translated, it gives CASSIGLSSYEQYF.

This clonotype appeared once. The chain combines TRBV29-1 with TRBJ2-5; D may be TRBD1 (5 bases). In germline, CDR1 is SQVTM, CDR2 ANQGSEA. There are 14 residues in the CDR3. V dropped 6 bases and J dropped 4 bases, with 18 bases sitting between them. CDR3 sequence: CSVSIRPGSETQYF. The DNA for the CDR3 is TGCAGCGTGTCGATAAGGCCAGGGTCAGAGACCCAGTACTTC.

In its sample, this clonotype was seen many times. This rearrangement joins TRBV18 to TRBJ2-7, with a tentative D call TRBD2 (6 bases). The CDR3 extends over 14 amino acids. The germline V gene encodes CDR1 KGHSH and CDR2 LQKENI. V lost 5 bases and J lost 5, with 16 bases in between. The CDR3 bases are TGTGCCAGCTCAAAGGGCGGAGGGGAGGACGAGCAGTACTTC. Its protein is CASSKGGGEDEQYF.

In this sample, this clonotype turned up many times. The chain couples TRBV5-1 to TRBJ2-3; TRBD2 matches 12 bases. The germline V gene encodes CDR1 SGHRS and CDR2 YFSETQ. J lost 2 bases, V lost 4 bases, and 5 bases had no gene match. The CDR3 is 16 amino acids. For the CDR3, the DNA is TGCGCCAGCAGCACGGGACTAGCGGGCCCCACAGATACGCAGTATTTT. Translation gives CASSTGLAGPTDTQYF.

This clonotype has a count of ten or more. This chain connects TRBV10-3 to TRBJ2-1, with 9 bases fitting TRBD1. CDR3 length: 15 amino acids. V was clipped by 8 bases and J by 1 base; unmatched bases: 6. Germline V gene sequence: CDR1 ENHRY, CDR2 SYGVKD. CDR3 coding DNA: TGTGCCATCGGACAGGGGCCGGGGTCCTACAATGAGCAGTTCTTC. It encodes CAIGQGPGSYNEQFF.

V is TRBV23-1 and J is TRBJ2-3, with 7 bases matching TRBD1. TRBV23-1 is identified as an open reading frame with a role that is uncertain. The length of the CDR3 is 16 residues. The ends lost 4 bases at V and 1 base at J; junction bases unmatched: 8. CDR3 nucleotide sequence: TGCGCCAGCAGTCCAAAAACCGACAGGGGCACAGATACGCAGTATTTT. Translation gives CASSPKTDRGTDTQYF.

In its sample, this clonotype was seen many times. Here the CDR3 DNA reads TGTGCCAGCTGTACTAGCGGGAGTTCCTACAATGAGCAGTTCTTC. It encodes CASCTSGSSYNEQFF. The genes are TRBV6-6 and TRBJ2-1; 11 nucleotides line up with TRBD2. CDR3 length: 15 residues. Germline V gene data show CDR1 as MNHNY and CDR2 as SVGAGI (reference sequence). V was clipped by 8 bases and J by 1 base; unmatched bases: 4.